These 14 T cell receptor beta chains originate from one sample sequenced in a study of blood T cell repertoires in COVID-19. Assay: immunoSEQ multiplex PCR; the TCRdb copy retains only in-frame clones and omits some. The data contain 110,000 or so clones, more than 80% of them singletons. Sequencing was done on a sample of peripheral blood. All receptors come from a woman aged 50 to 65 with acute or convalescent COVID-19.

The rearrangement links TRBV24-1 to TRBJ1-5; no definite D call. Trimming left V 2 bases short and J 12 bases short, with 10 bases between. CDR3 length equals 12 residues. The germline V gene has CDR1 KGHDR and CDR2 SFDVKD. DNA for the CDR3: TGTGCCACCAGTGATTCCGGTAAGCGCCAGCATTTT. Translation gives CATSDSGKRQHF.

This rearrangement joins TRBV2 to TRBJ2-3, with D tentatively TRBD1 (5 bases). V lost 0 bases and J 10 bases, leaving 11 bases between the germline ends. The CDR3 has 13 residues. The V gene's germline CDR1 is SNHLY and CDR2 FYNNEI. CDR3 residues: CASSEARQGSQYF. CDR3 nucleotides: TGTGCCAGCAGTGAAGCTAGGCAGGGTTCGCAGTATTTT.

V gene TRBV25-1 combines with J gene TRBJ2-1, with D perhaps TRBD2 (5 bases). V shed 4 bases and J shed 8 bases, with 15 bases lying between them. Germline CDR1 is MGHDK and CDR2 is SYGVNS. This CDR3 is built from 14 residues. The DNA for the CDR3 is TGTGCCAGCAGTGGCCTTGGAGGTAGGGATGAGCAGTTCTTC. Residues: CASSGLGGRDEQFF.

This rearrangement joins TRBV6-5 to TRBJ2-7; TRBD1 aligns across 9 bases. CDR1 and CDR2 from the germline V gene are MNHEY and SVGAGI. This CDR3 has 15 residues. Trimming removed 5 bases from V and 2 bases from J; junction bases left unmatched: 7. The DNA of the CDR3 is TGTGCCAGCAGTCCGGCCGACAGGGGGGCCTACGAGCAGTACTTC. It translates to CASSPADRGAYEQYF.

The V call is TRBV18, the J call TRBJ1-1, with TRBD1 matching 9 bases. This CDR3 is built from 17 residues. Trimming cost V 5 bases and J 0 bases; bases outside gene matches: 10. Germline loops: CDR1 KGHSH, CDR2 LQKENI. Here the CDR3 reads CASSSRQGGRMNTEAFF. The CDR3 DNA sequence: TGTGCCAGCTCATCCCGACAGGGGGGTCGTATGAACACTGAAGCTTTCTTT.

The CDR3 nucleotides read TGTGCCAGCAGCTTCCTTTATGCTGAAGCTTTCTTT. This codes for CASSFLYAEAFF. The chain employs TRBV11-2 and TRBJ1-1; no reliable D call. CDR1 SGHAT and CDR2 FQNNGV come from the germline V gene. V dropped 3 bases and J dropped 6 bases, with 8 bases sitting between them. The CDR3 sequence is 12 residues long. Full variable domain (outside the CDR3, taken from reference TRBV11-2 and TRBJ1-1): EAGVAQSPRYKIIEKRQSVAFWCNPISGHATLYWYQQILGQGPKLLIQFQNNGVVDDSQLPKDRFSAERLKGVDSTLKIQPAKLEDSAVYLCASSFLYAEAFFGQGTRLTVV.

This chain joins TRBV7-2 and TRBJ1-1; TRBD1 might be the D (6 bases). The CDR3 loop spans 13 amino acids. CDR1 is SGHTA, CDR2 FQGNSA, per germline. Trimming removed 4 bases at V and 8 bases at J, with 14 bases between. The DNA of the CDR3 is TGTGCCAGCAGCTATAACACAGGGTTAGAAGCTTTCTTT. Its protein is CASSYNTGLEAFF.

V gene TRBV7-9 combines with J gene TRBJ2-1; 9 bases agree with TRBD2. The CDR3 extends over 18 amino acids. Trimming at V came to 4 bases and at J to 2 bases, leaving 12 bases not matched to a gene. CDR1 SEHNR and CDR2 FQNEAQ come from the germline V gene (reference sequence). The CDR3 DNA is TGTGCCAGCAGCTACACGGGGAGCGGGGGGCCAACCTACAATGAGCAGTTCTTC. Translated: CASSYTGSGGPTYNEQFF.

This sequence joins TRBV15 and TRBJ1-4, with D maybe TRBD1 (5 bases). CDR1 and CDR2 (germline): LNHNV, YYDKDF (reference sequence). Trimming left V 8 bases short and J 8 bases short, with 21 bases between. The CDR3 consists of 15 residues. The CDR3, as DNA: TGTGCCACCTCTTTTGGAGGGGTAGATCGGGAAAAACTGTTTTTT. Translating gives CATSFGGVDREKLFF.

The gene calls are TRBV9 and TRBJ2-5; D may be TRBD1 (5 bases). The CDR3 has 15 residues. Germline V gives CDR1 SGDLS, CDR2 YYNGEE. V dropped 0 bases and J dropped 5 bases, with 14 bases sitting between them. This CDR3 reads CASSVGQGIAETQYF. CDR3 bases: TGTGCCAGCAGCGTAGGGCAGGGAATTGCGGAGACCCAGTACTTC.

The rearrangement uses TRBV11-2 and TRBJ1-1; D may be TRBD1 (5 bases). This CDR3 is 15 amino acids long. Germline values: CDR1 SGHAT, CDR2 FQNNGV. Trimming pared 0 bases from V and 5 bases from J, leaving 13 bases between. The CDR3 here is CASSLDRVPGTEAFF. DNA for the CDR3: TGTGCCAGCAGCTTAGACCGGGTACCAGGGACTGAAGCTTTCTTT.

The V and J genes are TRBV27 and TRBJ1-6, with TRBD1 identical over 7 bases. Germline values: CDR1 MNHEY, CDR2 SMNVEV (reference sequence). V dropped 6 bases and J dropped 9; count of bases not matched to a gene: 5. The CDR3 contains 13 residues. The CDR3 loop reads CASSQGVSSPLHF. DNA of the CDR3: TGTGCCAGCAGCCAGGGGGTATCTTCACCCCTCCACTTT.

The rearrangement uses TRBV12-3 or TRBV12-4 and TRBJ1-2, with 7 bases that match TRBD1. The CDR3 has 13 amino acids. J lost 6 bases, V lost 3 bases, and 4 bases had no gene match. The CDR3 region is CASSLMTGNGYTF. The CDR3 DNA follows: TGTGCCAGCAGTTTGATGACAGGGAATGGCTACACCTTC.

V is TRBV4-1 and J is TRBJ1-2; tentative D call: TRBD1 (5 bases). Trimming took off 4 bases at V and 4 bases at J, with 7 bases between the two ends. Germline V lookup: CDR1 MGHRA, CDR2 YSYEKL. This CDR3 is 12 amino acids long. CDR3 in amino acids: CASSPDSYGYTF. CDR3 in DNA: TGCGCCAGCAGCCCCGACAGCTATGGCTACACCTTC.